Each of the 14 T cell receptor beta chains below was sequenced from the same sample in a study of brain T cells in children with intractable seizures. Some clones are missing from TCRdb's copy, which holds only in-frame ones; the method was immunoSEQ multiplex PCR. Of 65,000 to 85,000 clones listed, around 93% were seen once; the top ten hold approximately 1.5%. Sequences were derived from peripheral blood, sampled at surgery. The receptors here all came from a boy under two years old with tuberous sclerosis and intractable seizures.

This CDR3 reads CASSLSGGAGQPQHF. CDR3 nucleotides: TGCGCCAGCAGCCTCTCTGGGGGCGCGGGGCAGCCCCAGCATTTT. V gene TRBV4-1 combines with J gene TRBJ1-5; perhaps TRBD1 as D (6 bases). CDR1 is MGHRA, CDR2 YSYEKL, per germline. CDR3 length equals 15 residues. V lost 4 bases and J lost 7, with 17 bases in between.

The CDR3 DNA follows: TGTGCCAGCAGCTTGAAAGACCTCAGGGGGGCGAGCACAGATACGCAGTATTTT. It translates to CASSLKDLRGASTDTQYF. The chain combines TRBV5-4 with TRBJ2-3; a possible D gene is TRBD1 (7 bases). The CDR3 extends over 18 amino acids. Trimming cost V 1 base and J 0 bases, with 18 bases left between them. Per the germline V gene, CDR1 is SGHNT and CDR2 is YYREEE (reference sequence).

This clone is medium-sized in the sample. This specimen includes other DNA sequences encoding the same CDR3. The chain uses TRBV7-9 and TRBJ1-2, with 7 bases matching TRBD1. In germline, CDR1 is SEHNR, CDR2 FQNEAQ (reference sequence). The CDR3 runs to 14 residues. V lost 1 base, J lost 3 bases, and 2 bases stayed unmatched. CDR3 protein: CASSLGQGDYGYTF. CDR3 nucleotides: TGTGCCAGCAGCTTAGGACAGGGAGACTATGGCTACACCTTC.

The rearrangement joins TRBV3-1 (or the pseudogene TRBV3-2) to TRBJ1-1; 7 bases line up with TRBD1. The CDR3 spans 19 residues. With 1 base clipped from V and 1 base from J, the junction kept 15 bases outside the gene matches. Germline loops: CDR1 LGHDT, CDR2 YNNKEL (reference sequence). The CDR3 region has the DNA TGTGCCAGCAGCCAAGCCTACCGGGACAGCCTTTTTGGGAACACTGAAGCTTTCTTT. This sequence encodes CASSQAYRDSLFGNTEAFF.

The genes are TRBV25-1 and TRBJ1-2; D is perhaps TRBD1 (5 bases). Trimming took off 9 bases at V and 0 bases at J, with 8 bases between the two ends. CDR3 length equals 12 residues. Per germline, CDR1 MGHDK and CDR2 SYGVNS. The CDR3 protein is CASGTANYGYTF. The CDR3 DNA follows: TGTGCCAGTGGGACGGCTAACTATGGCTACACCTTC.

This chain connects TRBV7-9 to TRBJ2-1; D not resolved. The CDR3 length is 12 residues. V gave up 2 bases and J gave up 6 bases, with 5 bases separating them. Germline V gene sequence: CDR1 SEHNR, CDR2 FQNEAQ (reference sequence). This CDR3 reads CASSLPLNEQFF. CDR3 nucleotides: TGTGCCAGCAGCTTACCCCTCAATGAGCAGTTCTTC.

The chain joins TRBV7-8 to TRBJ2-3, with D perhaps matching TRBD1 (6 bases). Germline V lookup: CDR1 SGHVS, CDR2 FQNEAQ. Trimming took 1 base from V and 4 from J, leaving 12 bases between them. This CDR3 region has 15 residues. CDR3 coding DNA: TGTGCCAGCAGCTTAGAGGGCAGGGGTGCAGATACGCAGTATTTT. Its translation is CASSLEGRGADTQYF.

The count of this clone is one. The chain uses TRBV5-6 and TRBJ2-1; D is ambiguous. Germline V gene sequence: CDR1 SGHDT, CDR2 YYEEEE. CDR3 length: 16 amino acids. V was clipped by 4 bases and J by 7 bases, with 21 bases between them. In DNA form, the CDR3 reads TGTGCCAGCAGCCCGTCGGGCCTCAGAGCTAGGAATGAGCAGTTCTTC. Translation: CASSPSGLRARNEQFF.

CDR3 residues: CASSLTQTGELFF. The CDR3 DNA is TGTGCCAGCAGCTTAACCCAGACCGGGGAGCTGTTTTTT. The chain joins TRBV11-3 to TRBJ2-2; D uncertain. This CDR3 comprises 13 residues. Germline loops: CDR1 SGHNT, CDR2 YENEEA. V gave up 2 bases and J gave up 5 bases, with 6 bases separating them.

The CDR3: CASSQPTGRAFF. The CDR3 coding sequence is TGCGCCAGCAGCCAACCGACAGGGAGAGCTTTCTTT. The chain joins TRBV4-1 to TRBJ1-1, with 7 nucleotides matching TRBD1. Per germline, CDR1 MGHRA and CDR2 YSYEKL. CDR3 length: 12 amino acids. Trimming cost V 2 bases and J 10 bases; bases outside gene matches: 4.

The V gene is TRBV2, the J gene TRBJ2-6; D may be TRBD1 or TRBD2 (5 bases each). Germline V gene data show CDR1 as SNHLY and CDR2 as FYNNEI. CDR3 length: 15 residues. The V gene lost 0 bases and the J gene lost 4 bases, with 7 bases spanning the gap. The CDR3 sequence: CASSEAGTGANVLTF. In DNA form, the CDR3 reads TGTGCCAGCAGTGAAGCGGGGACCGGGGCCAACGTCCTGACTTTC.

The chain recombines TRBV11-2 with TRBJ2-1; 11 nucleotides align to TRBD2. This CDR3 has 16 residues. With V trimmed by 2 bases and J by 9 bases, 9 bases remained unmatched. The V gene's germline CDR1 is SGHAT and CDR2 FQNNGV. The DNA of the CDR3 is TGTGCCAGCAGCTTATCATCTAGCGGGAGGTACGGTGAGCAGTTCTTC. The encoded protein is CASSLSSSGRYGEQFF.

The chain is built from TRBV4-1 and TRBJ2-2; 8 bases agree with TRBD2. The V and J ends lost 4 bases and 3 bases, in that order; junction bases with no gene match: 16. Germline assignment: CDR1 MGHRA and CDR2 YSYEKL. The CDR3 is made up of 19 amino acids. CDR3 amino acids: CASSPIMLPAGEDTGELFF. In DNA, the CDR3 is TGCGCCAGCAGCCCAATAATGCTTCCAGCGGGGGAGGACACCGGGGAGCTGTTTTTT.

In its sample, this clone was seen once. The V gene is TRBV13, the J gene TRBJ2-7, with D possibly called TRBD1 or TRBD2 (7 bases each). Germline V CDR1 and CDR2: PRHDT, FYEKMQ (reference sequence). The CDR3 loop spans 17 amino acids. Trimming pared 0 bases from V and 4 bases from J, leaving 19 bases between. This CDR3 is CASSLGEQGRGIYEQYF. The CDR3 nucleotides read TGTGCCAGCAGCTTAGGGGAACAGGGGAGGGGCATTTACGAGCAGTACTTC.